This TCR beta chain was obtained from a study of molecular identifiers for immune sequencing clone quantification. Bulk TCR libraries used previously described methods and listed TCR primers. Each CDR3 protein is one row after TCRdb ran MiXCR on the PCR reads. The sample records 6,000 or so distinct CDR3 sequences, approximately 15% being singletons. Study results and caveats: Among 800,000 to 1,000,000 naive cells, as was reported, spiked Jurkat TCR RNA from one cell was detectable.

This clonotype is medium-sized by share. As yet, its antigen is unknown. The clonotype originates from a human donor in good health. Some libraries in this study had Jurkat cell RNA spiked in. Sequencing used naive CD8+ T cells from blood, with Jurkat cell RNA spiked in. Subset: FACS-sorted CD8+CD4-CCR7+CD45RA+ naive T cells.

The CDR3 sequence: CASSLAGFSTDTQYF. Written as DNA, the CDR3 is TGCGCCAGCAGCTTGGCAGGATTCAGCACAGATACGCAGTATTTT. The chain has TRBV5-1 and TRBJ2-3; unclear D gene. Germline V gene lookup returns CDR1 SGHRS and CDR2 YFSETQ. The CDR3 length is 15 residues. V shed 0 bases and J shed 0 bases, with 8 bases lying between them.